The sequence of this T cell receptor beta chain was determined in a study of cytomegalovirus exposure and HLA in healthy donors. PCR employed 60 Vbeta and 13 Jbeta primers. The method was immunoSEQ multiplex PCR; TCRdb's version includes in-frame clones alone and lacks a portion of them. The sample includes 150,000 to 200,000 clones, roughly 78% of them seen just once. Overall study findings and caveats: Productive status was seen about 90% or about 30% of the time for most TCR beta V segments in an earlier analysis. Follow-up analysis found HLA locus-dependent TCR association rates, highest for DRB1 and lowest for HLA-C. In vitro, a few CMV-associated chains proved specific for CMV antigens. Evidence from a later analysis indicated that most CMV-associated TCR beta chains looked HLA-restricted.

Points on this clone: Its antigen is not identified.

The sequencing sample was made of PBMCs. The sequence derives from a woman aged 30 to 39 in good health and CMV-seronegative.

The CDR3 sequence is CASSLRTGGYGYTF. CDR3 sequence (DNA): TGTGCCAGCAGCTTAAGGACAGGGGGCTATGGCTACACCTTC. V is TRBV7-9 and J is TRBJ1-2; 10 nucleotides match TRBD1. In germline, CDR1 is SEHNR, CDR2 FQNEAQ (reference sequence). With V trimmed by 2 bases and J by 4 bases, 1 base remained unmatched. CDR3 length: 14 amino acids.